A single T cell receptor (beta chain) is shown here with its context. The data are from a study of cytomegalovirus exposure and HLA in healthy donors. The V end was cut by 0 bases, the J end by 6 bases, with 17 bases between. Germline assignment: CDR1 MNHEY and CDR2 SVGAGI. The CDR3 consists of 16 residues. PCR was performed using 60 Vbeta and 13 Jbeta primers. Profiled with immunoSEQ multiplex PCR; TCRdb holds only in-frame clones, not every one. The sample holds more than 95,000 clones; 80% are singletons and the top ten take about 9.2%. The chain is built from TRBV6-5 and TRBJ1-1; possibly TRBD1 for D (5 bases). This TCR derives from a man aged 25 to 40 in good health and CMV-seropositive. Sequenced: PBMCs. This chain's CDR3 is CASSYSLRRARAEAFF. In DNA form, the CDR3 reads TGTGCCAGCAGTTACTCTCTACGGAGGGCCAGGGCTGAAGCTTTCTTT.